The sequence of this T cell receptor beta chain was determined in a study of T cell responses to AZD1222 COVID-19 vaccine. Libraries were prepared by immunoSEQ multiplex PCR; TCRdb keeps only in-frame clonotypes and omits some of them. The repertoire has around 150,000 clones, roughly 90% of them found once; the top ten carry around 1.3%. CDR1 LGHNA and CDR2 YSLEER come from the germline V gene. The CDR3 length is 16 residues. The germline V and J ends were trimmed by 0 bases and 7 bases, with 18 bases remaining between them. The J gene is TRBJ1-2, the V gene TRBV4-3; no clear D gene. The sequenced sample was peripheral blood, obtained on day 0 of AZD1222 vaccination. The source is an adult in good health. Here the CDR3 DNA reads TGCGCCAGCAGCCAAGATCTCCGTAGATTGTACGGTGGCTACACCTTC. This codes for CASSQDLRRLYGGYTF.